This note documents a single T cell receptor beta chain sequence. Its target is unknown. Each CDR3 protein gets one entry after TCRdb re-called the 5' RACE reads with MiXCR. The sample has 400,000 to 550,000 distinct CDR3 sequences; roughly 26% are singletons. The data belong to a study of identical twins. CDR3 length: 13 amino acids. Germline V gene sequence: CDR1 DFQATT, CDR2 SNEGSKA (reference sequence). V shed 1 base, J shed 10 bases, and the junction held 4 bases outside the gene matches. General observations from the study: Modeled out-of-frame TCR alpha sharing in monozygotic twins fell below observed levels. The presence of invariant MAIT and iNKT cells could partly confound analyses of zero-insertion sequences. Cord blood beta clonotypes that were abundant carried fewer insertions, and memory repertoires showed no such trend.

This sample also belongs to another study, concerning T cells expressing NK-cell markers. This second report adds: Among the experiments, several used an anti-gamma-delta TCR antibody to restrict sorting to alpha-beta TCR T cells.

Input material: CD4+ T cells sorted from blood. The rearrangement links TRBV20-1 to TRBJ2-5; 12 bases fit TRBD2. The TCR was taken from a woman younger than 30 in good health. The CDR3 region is CSARGTSGVGQYF. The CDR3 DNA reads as TGCAGTGCTAGAGGGACTAGCGGGGTAGGCCAGTACTTC.